This TCR beta chain was captured in a study of shared clonotypes between healthy human individuals. The study, taken as a whole, reports: Sampling involved blood alone; tissue repertoires likely differ.

CDR3 length equals 12 residues. V was shortened by 1 base and J by 4 bases, with 5 bases between the two germline ends. Per germline, CDR1 SQVTM and CDR2 ANQGSEA. On this clone: The antigen is unknown.

Here immunoSEQ multiplex PCR was the method, and the copy in TCRdb shows in-frame clones only, minus some. The data contain some 2,400,000 clones, under 97% of them singletons. The chain joins TRBV29-1 to TRBJ1-3; D ambiguous. This receptor was identified in a man aged 18 to 29 in good health. Sequencing used naive CD4+ T cells sorted from blood. Described subset: CD45RA+ positively selected. The CDR3 sequence: CSVEGPGNTIYF. CDR3 nucleotide sequence: TGCAGCGTTGAAGGTCCCGGAAACACCATATATTTT.